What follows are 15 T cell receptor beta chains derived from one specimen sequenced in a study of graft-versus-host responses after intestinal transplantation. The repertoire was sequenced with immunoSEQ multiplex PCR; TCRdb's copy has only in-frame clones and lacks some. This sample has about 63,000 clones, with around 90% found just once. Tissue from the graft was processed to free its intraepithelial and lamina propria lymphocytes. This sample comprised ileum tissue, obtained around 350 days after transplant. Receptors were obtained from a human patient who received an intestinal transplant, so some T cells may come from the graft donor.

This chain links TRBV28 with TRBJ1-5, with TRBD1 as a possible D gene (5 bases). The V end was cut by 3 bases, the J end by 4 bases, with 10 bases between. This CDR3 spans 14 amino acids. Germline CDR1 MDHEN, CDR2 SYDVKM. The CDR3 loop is CASSLAGRNQPQHF. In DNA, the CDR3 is TGTGCCAGCAGTTTGGCAGGGAGAAATCAGCCCCAGCATTTT.

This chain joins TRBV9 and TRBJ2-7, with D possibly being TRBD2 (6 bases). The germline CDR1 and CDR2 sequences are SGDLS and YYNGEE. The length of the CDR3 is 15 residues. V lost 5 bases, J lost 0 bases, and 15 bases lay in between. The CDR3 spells CASSLVGGSSYEQYF. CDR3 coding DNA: TGTGCCAGCAGTCTAGTGGGAGGCAGCTCCTACGAGCAGTACTTC.

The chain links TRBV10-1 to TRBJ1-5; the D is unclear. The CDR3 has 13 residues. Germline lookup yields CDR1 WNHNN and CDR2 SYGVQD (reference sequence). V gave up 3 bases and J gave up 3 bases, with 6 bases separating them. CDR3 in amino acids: CASSEGPNQPQHF. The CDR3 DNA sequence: TGCGCCAGCAGTGAAGGTCCCAATCAGCCCCAGCATTTT.

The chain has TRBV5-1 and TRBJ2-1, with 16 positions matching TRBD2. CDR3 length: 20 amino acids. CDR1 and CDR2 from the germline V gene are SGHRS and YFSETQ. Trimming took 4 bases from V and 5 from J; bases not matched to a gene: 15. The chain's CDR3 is CASSPPGTSGGARPDNEQFF. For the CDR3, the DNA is TGCGCCAGCAGCCCGCCGGGGACTAGCGGGGGGGCGCGCCCTGACAATGAGCAGTTCTTC.

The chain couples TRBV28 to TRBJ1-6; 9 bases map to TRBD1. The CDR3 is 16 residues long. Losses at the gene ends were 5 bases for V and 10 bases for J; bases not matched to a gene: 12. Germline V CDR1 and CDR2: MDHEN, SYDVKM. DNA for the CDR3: TGTGCCAGCAGTGCCATCACAGGGGGCGCCTCCTCACCCCTCCACTTT. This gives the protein CASSAITGGASSPLHF.

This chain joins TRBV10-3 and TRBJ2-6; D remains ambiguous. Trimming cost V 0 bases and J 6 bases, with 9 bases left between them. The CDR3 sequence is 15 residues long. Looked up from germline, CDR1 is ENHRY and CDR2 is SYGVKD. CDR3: CAISESVGQANVLTF. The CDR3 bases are TGTGCCATCAGTGAGTCAGTAGGGCAGGCCAACGTCCTGACTTTC.

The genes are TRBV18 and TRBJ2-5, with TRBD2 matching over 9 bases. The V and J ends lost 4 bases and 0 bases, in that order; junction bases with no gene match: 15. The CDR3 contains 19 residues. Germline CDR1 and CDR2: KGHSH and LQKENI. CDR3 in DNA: TGTGCCAGCTCACGTGTCTGGGTAGCGGGAGAGTACTACCAAGAGACCCAGTACTTC. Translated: CASSRVWVAGEYYQETQYF.

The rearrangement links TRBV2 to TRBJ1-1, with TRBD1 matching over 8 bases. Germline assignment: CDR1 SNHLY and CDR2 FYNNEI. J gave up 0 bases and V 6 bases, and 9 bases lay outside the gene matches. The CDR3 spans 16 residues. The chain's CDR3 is CASSQSGTGLNTEAFF. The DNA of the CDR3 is TGTGCCAGCAGCCAAAGCGGGACAGGTTTGAACACTGAAGCTTTCTTT.

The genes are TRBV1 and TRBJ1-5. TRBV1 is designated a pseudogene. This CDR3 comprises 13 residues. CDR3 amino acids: CTSSQELPAPQHF. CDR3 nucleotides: TGCACCAGCAGCCAGGAACTTCCAGCGCCCCAGCATTTT.

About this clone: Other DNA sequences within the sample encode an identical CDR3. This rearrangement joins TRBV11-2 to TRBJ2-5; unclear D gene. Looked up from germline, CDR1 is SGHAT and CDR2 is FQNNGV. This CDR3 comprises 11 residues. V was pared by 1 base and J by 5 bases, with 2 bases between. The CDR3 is CASSLVETQYF. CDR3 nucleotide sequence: TGTGCCAGCAGCTTAGTCGAGACCCAGTACTTC.

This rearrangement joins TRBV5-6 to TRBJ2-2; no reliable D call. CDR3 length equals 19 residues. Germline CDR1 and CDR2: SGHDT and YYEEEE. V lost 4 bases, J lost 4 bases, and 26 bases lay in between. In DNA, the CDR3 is TGTGCCAGCAGCCAGATTTTTGAAGTTGGCGTTAAGGCCACCGGGGAGCTGTTTTTT. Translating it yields CASSQIFEVGVKATGELFF. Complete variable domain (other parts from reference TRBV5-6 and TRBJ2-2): DAGVTQSPTHLIKTRGQQVTLRCSPKSGHDTVSWYQQALGQGPQFIFQYYEEEERQRGNFPDRFSGHQFPNYSSELNVNALLLGDSALYLCASSQIFEVGVKATGELFFGEGSRLTVL.

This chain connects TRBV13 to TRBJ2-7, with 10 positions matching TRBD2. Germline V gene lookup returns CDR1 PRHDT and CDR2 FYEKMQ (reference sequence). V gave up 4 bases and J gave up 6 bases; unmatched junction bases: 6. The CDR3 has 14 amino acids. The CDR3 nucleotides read TGTGCCAGCAGCTCATTAGCGGGAGGATCCGAGCAGTACTTC. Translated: CASSSLAGGSEQYF.

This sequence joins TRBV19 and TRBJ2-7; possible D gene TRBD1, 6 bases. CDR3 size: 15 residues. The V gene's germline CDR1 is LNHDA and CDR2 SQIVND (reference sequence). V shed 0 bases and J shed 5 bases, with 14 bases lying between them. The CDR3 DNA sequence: TGTGCCAGTAGTATAGACCTACGGACAGTCGACGAGCAGTACTTC. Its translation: CASSIDLRTVDEQYF.

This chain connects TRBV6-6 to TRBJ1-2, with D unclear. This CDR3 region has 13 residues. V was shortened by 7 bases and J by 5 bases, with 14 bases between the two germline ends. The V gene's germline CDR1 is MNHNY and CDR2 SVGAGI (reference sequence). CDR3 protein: CASTINADYGYTF. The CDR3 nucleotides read TGTGCCAGCACTATCAACGCGGATTATGGCTACACCTTC.

The CDR3 here is CASSQLPGQGFYEQYF. The CDR3 DNA is TGCGCCAGCAGCCAACTGCCGGGACAGGGCTTCTACGAGCAGTACTTC. The genes are TRBV4-1 and TRBJ2-7, with TRBD1 matching 9 bases. Trimming at V came to 2 bases and at J to 3 bases, leaving 8 bases not matched to a gene. The CDR3 is 16 amino acids. The V gene's germline CDR1 is MGHRA and CDR2 YSYEKL.